This T cell receptor (beta chain) was captured in a study of T cell repertoires in cytomegalovirus infection. Study-level background: Epitope selection comprised recently identified HLA-C-restricted CMV epitopes and well-studied HLA-B-restricted CMV epitopes. General observations from the study: Identification of carriers of CMV plus the relevant HLA was achieved through cumulative public TCR beta family frequency. HLA-C-restricted CMV clonotypes gave the most frequent clonotype in two of eight donors.

TCRdb recomputed calls from the reads with MiXCR, one row per CDR3 protein. The table lists approximately 110,000 distinct CDR3 sequences, approximately 30% of them singletons. About this clonotype: What it binds is not known.

The receptor was isolated from a human donor in good health (CMV status not recorded). Some clones in this sample may be carry-over from other donors' samples. This material consisted of CD8+ T cells from cultured PBMCs, taken from culture after CMV antigen stimulation.

CDR3 amino acids: CASSTTDRGLTDTQYF. In DNA form, the CDR3 reads TGTGCCAGCAGTACAACGGACAGGGGACTCACAGATACGCAGTATTTT. The chain joins TRBV12-3 or TRBV12-4 to TRBJ2-3; TRBD1 matches at 9 bases. With 5 bases clipped from V and 2 bases from J, the junction kept 8 bases outside the gene matches. CDR3 size: 16 residues.